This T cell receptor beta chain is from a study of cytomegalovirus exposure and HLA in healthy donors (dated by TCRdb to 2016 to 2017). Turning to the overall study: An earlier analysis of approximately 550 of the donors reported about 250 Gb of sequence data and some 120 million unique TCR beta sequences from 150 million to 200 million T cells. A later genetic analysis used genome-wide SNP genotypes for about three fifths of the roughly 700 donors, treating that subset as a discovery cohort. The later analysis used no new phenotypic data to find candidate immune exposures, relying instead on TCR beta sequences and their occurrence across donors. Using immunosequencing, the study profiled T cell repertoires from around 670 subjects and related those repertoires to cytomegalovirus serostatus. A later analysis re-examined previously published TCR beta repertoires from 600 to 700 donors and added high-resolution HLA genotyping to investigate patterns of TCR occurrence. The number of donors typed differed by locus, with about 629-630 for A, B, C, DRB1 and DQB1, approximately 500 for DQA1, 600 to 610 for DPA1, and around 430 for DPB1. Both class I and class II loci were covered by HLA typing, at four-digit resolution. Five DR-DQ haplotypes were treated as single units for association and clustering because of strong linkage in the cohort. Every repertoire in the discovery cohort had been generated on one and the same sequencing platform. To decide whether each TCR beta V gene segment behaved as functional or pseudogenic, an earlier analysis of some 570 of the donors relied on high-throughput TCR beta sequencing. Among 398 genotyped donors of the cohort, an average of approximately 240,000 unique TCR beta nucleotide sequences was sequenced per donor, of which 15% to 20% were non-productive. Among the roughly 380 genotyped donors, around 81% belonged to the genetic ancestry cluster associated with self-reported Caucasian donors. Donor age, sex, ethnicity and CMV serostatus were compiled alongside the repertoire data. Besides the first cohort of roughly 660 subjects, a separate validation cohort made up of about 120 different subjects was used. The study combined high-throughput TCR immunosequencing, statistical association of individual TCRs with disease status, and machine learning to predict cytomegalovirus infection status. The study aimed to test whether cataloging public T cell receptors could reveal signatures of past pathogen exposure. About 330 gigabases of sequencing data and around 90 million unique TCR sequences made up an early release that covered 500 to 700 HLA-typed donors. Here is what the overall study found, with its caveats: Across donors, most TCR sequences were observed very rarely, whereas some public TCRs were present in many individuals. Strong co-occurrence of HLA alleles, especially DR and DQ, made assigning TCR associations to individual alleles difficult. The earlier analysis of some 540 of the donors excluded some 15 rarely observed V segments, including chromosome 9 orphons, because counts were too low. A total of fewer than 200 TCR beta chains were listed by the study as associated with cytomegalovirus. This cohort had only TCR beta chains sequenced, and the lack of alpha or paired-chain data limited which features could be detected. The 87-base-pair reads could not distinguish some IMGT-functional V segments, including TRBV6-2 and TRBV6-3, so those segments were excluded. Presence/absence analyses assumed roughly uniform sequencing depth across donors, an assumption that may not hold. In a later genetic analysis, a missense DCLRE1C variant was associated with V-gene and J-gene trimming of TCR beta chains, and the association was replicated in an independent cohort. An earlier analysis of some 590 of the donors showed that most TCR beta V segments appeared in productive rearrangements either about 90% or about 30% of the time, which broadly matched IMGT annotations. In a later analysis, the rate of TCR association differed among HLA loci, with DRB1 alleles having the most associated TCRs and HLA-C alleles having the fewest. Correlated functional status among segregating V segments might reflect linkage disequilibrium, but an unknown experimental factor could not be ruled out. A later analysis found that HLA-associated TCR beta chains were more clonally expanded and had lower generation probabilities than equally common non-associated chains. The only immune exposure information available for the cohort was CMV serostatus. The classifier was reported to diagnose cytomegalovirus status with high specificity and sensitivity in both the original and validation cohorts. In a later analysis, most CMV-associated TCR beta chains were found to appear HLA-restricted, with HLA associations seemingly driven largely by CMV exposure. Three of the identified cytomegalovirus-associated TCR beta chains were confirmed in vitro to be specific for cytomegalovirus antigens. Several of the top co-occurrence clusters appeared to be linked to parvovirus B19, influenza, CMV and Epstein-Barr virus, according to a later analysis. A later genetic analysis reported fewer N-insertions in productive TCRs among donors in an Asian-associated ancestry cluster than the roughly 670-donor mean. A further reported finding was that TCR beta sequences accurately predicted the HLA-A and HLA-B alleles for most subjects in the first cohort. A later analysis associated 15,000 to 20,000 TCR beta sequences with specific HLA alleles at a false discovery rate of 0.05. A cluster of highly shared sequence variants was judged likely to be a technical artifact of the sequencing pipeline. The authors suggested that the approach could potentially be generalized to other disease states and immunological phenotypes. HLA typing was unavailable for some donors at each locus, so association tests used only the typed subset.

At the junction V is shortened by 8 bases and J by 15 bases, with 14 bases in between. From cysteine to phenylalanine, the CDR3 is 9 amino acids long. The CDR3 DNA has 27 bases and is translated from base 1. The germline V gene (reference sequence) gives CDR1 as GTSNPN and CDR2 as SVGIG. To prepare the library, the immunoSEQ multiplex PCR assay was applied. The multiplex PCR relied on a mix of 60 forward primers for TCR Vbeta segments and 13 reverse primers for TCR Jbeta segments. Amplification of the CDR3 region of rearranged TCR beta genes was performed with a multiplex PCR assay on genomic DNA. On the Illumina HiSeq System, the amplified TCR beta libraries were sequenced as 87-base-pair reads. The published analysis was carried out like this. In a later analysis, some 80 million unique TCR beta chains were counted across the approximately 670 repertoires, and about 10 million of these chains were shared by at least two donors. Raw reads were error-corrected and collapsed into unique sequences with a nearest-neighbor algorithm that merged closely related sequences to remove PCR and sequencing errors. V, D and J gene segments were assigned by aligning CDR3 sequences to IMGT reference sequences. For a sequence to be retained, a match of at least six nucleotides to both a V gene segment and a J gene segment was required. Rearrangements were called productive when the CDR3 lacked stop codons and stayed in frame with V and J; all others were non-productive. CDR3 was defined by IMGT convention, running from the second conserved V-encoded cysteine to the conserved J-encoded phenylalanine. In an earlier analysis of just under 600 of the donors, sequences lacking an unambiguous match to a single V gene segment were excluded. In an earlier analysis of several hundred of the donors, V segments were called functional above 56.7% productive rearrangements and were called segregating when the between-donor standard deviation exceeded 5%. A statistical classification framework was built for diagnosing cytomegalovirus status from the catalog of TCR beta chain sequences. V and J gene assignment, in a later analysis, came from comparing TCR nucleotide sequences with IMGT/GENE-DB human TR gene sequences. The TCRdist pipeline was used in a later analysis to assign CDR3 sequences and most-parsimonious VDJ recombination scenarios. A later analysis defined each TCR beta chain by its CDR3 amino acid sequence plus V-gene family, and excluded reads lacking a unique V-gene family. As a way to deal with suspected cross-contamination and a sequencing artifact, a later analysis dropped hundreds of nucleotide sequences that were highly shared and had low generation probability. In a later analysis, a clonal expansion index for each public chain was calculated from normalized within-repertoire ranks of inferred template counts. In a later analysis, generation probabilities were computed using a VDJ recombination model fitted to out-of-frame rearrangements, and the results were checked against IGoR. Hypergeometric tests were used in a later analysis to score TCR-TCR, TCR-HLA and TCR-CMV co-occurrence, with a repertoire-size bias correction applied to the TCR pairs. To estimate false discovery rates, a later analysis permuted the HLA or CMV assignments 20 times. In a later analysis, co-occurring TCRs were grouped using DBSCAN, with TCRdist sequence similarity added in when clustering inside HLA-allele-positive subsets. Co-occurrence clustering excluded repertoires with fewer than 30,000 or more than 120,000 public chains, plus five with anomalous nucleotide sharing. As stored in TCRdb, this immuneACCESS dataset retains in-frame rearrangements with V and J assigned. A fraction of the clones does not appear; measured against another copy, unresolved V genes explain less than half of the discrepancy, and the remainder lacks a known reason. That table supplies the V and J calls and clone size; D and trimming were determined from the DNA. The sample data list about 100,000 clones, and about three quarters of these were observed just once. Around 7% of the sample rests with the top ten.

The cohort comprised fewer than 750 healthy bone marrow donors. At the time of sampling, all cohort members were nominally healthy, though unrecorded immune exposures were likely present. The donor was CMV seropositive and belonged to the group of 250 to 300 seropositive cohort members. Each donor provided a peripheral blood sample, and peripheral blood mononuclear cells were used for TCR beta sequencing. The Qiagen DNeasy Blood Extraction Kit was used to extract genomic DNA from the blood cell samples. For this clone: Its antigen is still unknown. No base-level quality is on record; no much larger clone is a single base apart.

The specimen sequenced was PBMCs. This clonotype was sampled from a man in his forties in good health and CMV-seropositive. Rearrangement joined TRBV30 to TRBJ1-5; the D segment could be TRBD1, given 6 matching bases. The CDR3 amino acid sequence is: CARGGDRHF. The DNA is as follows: TGTGCCCGAGGGGGGGACCGGCATTTT.